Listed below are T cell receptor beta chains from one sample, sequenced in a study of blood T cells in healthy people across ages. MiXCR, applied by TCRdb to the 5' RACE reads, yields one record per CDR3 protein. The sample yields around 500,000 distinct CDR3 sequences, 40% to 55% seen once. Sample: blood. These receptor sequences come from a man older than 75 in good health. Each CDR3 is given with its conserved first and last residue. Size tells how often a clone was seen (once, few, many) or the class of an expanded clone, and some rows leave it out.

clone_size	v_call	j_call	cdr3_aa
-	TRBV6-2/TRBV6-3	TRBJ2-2	CASSYSRLYGELFF
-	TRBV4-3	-	CASSQDLQNEQYF
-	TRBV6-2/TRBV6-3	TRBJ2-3	CASSPWTSGSVYTQYF
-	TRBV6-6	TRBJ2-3	CASSPDRGWTDTQYF
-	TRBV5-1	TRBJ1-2	CASSLVGRTTNYGYTF
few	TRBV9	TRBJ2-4	CASSVGETKNIQYF
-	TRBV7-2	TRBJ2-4	CASSLDGGATVGIQYF
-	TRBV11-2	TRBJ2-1	CASSLTGFIEQFF
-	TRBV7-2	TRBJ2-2	CASSFTGLRLFF
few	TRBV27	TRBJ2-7	CASRPTGYLYEQYF
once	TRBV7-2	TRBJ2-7	CASSFDRLYEQYF
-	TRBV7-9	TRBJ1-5	CASSLGTQGNQPQHF
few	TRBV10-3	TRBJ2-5	CAISDHVAGEETQYF